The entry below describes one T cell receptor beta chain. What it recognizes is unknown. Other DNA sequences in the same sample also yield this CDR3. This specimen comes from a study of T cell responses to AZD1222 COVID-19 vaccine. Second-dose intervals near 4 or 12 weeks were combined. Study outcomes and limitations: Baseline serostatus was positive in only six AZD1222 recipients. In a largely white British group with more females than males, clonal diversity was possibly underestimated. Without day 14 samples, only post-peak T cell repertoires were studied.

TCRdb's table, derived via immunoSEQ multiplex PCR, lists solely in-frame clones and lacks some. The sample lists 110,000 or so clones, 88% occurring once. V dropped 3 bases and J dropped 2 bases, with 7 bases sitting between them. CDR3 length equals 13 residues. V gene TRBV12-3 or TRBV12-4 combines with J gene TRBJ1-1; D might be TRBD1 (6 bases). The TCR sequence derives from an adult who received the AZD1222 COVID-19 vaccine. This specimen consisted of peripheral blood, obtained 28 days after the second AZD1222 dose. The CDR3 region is CASSLGGNTEAFF. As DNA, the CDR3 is TGTGCCAGCAGTTTGGGGGGCAACACTGAAGCTTTCTTT.